Following are 18 T cell receptor beta chains from one sample sequenced in a study of shared clonotypes between healthy human individuals. This table comes from immunoSEQ multiplex PCR, and its TCRdb copy is limited to in-frame clones, with some not included. The sample lists some 2.4 million clones; approximately 94% were seen once. The specimen sequenced was naive CD4+ T cells from PBMCs. Regarding subset: CD45RA+ positively selected. These receptors all stem from a man between 18 and 29 years old in good health. Some clones in this sample may be carry-over from other donors' samples.

The rearrangement joins TRBV5-5 to TRBJ1-1, with 7 bases lining up with TRBD1. CDR1 and CDR2 (germline): SGHKS, YYEKEE (reference sequence). The CDR3 spans 16 residues. Trimming took 0 bases from V and 0 from J; bases not matched to a gene: 5. The CDR3 protein is CASSLARDRVNTEAFF. CDR3 bases: TGTGCCAGCAGCTTGGCCCGGGACAGAGTGAACACTGAAGCTTTCTTT.

The chain is built from TRBV2 and TRBJ2-7; D gene uncertain. V shed 1 base and J shed 5 bases, with 15 bases lying between them. CDR3 length: 15 amino acids. Germline V lookup: CDR1 SNHLY, CDR2 FYNNEI. The CDR3 nucleotides are TGTGCCAGCAGTGAAGACCTAACAAAATATAACGAGCAGTACTTC. It translates to CASSEDLTKYNEQYF.

The CDR3 spells CASSAGQNTEAFF. The CDR3 DNA follows: TGTGCCAGCAGCGCCGGACAGAACACTGAAGCTTTCTTT. The chain recombines TRBV11-1 with TRBJ1-1; D may be TRBD1 (5 bases). Trimming took off 5 bases at V and 1 base at J, with 8 bases between the two ends. Germline V lookup: CDR1 SGHAT, CDR2 FQDESV (reference sequence). This CDR3 comprises 13 residues.

The chain joins TRBV4-1 to TRBJ1-4, with D possibly matching TRBD1 (5 bases). This CDR3 contains 17 residues. Trimming took off 0 bases at V and 7 bases at J, with 18 bases between the two ends. Germline CDR1 MGHRA, CDR2 YSYEKL. Here the CDR3 reads CASSQEPPGAWGEKLFF. The DNA of the CDR3 is TGCGCCAGCAGCCAAGAACCGCCCGGGGCGTGGGGTGAAAAACTGTTTTTT.

This sequence joins TRBV5-1 and TRBJ1-1; D is possibly TRBD1 (5 bases). Trimming pared 0 bases from V and 6 bases from J, leaving 12 bases between. Germline CDR1 reads SGHRS; CDR2 reads YFSETQ. This CDR3 has 14 amino acids. CDR3: CASSLAQGVAEAFF. CDR3 in DNA: TGCGCCAGCAGCTTGGCGCAAGGGGTTGCTGAAGCTTTCTTT.

The rearrangement links TRBV30 to TRBJ2-7; 13 nucleotides match TRBD2. This CDR3 spans 15 amino acids. The germline V gene has CDR1 GTSNPN and CDR2 SVGIG (reference sequence). V trimming: 2 bases; J trimming: 4 bases; junction bases outside the gene matches: 5. In DNA, the CDR3 is TGTGCCTGGAGTACTGGACTAGCGGGAGTTTACGAGCAGTACTTC. This encodes CAWSTGLAGVYEQYF.

With respect to this clone: This same CDR3 is encoded by further DNA sequences in the sample. The chain joins TRBV11-2 to TRBJ2-7; D gene uncertain. CDR1 is SGHAT, CDR2 FQNNGV, per germline. V lost 1 base, J lost 0 bases, and 4 bases lay in between. The CDR3 totals 13 residues. The CDR3 loop is CASSLGSSYEQYF. The CDR3 DNA sequence: TGTGCCAGCAGCTTAGGTTCCTCCTACGAGCAGTACTTC.

This sequence joins TRBV11-2 and TRBJ2-1; no definite D call. The CDR3 length is 14 residues. Trimming cost V 0 bases and J 11 bases, with 14 bases left between them. Germline CDR1 is SGHAT and CDR2 is FQNNGV. This CDR3 reads CASSLDALPTKQFF. The CDR3 DNA is TGTGCCAGCAGCTTAGATGCACTACCGACCAAGCAGTTCTTC.

This clone was detected only once. The chain has TRBV28 and TRBJ1-1; the D is unclear. The CDR3 runs 12 residues. V lost 9 bases and J 6 bases, leaving 14 bases between the germline ends. CDR1 and CDR2 (germline): MDHEN, SYDVKM. The CDR3 region is CASTIGTAEAFF. CDR3 DNA sequence: TGTGCCAGTACAATCGGCACCGCTGAAGCTTTCTTT.

The J gene is TRBJ2-2, the V gene TRBV5-8; 10 bases fit TRBD2. The trim removed 4 bases at V and 6 bases at J, leaving 6 bases unmatched. Per the germline V gene, CDR1 is SGHTS and CDR2 is YDEGEE. This CDR3 is built from 15 residues. CDR3 nucleotide sequence: TGTGCCAGCAGCCCACTAGCGGGAATGGCCGGGGAGCTGTTTTTT. This translates into CASSPLAGMAGELFF.

The rearrangement links TRBV7-3 to TRBJ2-3; a weak D match, TRBD2 (7 bases). The CDR3 contains 16 residues. V lost 5 bases and J 8 bases, leaving 23 bases between the germline ends. Looked up from germline, CDR1 is SGHTA and CDR2 is FQGTGA. The DNA for the CDR3 is TGTGCCAGCAGCGAAACCGGGGGGCTTACGTATGTTACGCAGTATTTT. Protein sequence: CASSETGGLTYVTQYF. The whole variable domain, remainder taken from reference TRBV7-3 and TRBJ2-3, is GAGVSQTPSNKVTEKGKYVELRCDPISGHTALYWYRQSLGQGPEFLIYFQGTGAADDSGLPNDRFFAVRPEGSVSTLKIQRTERGDSAVYLCASSETGGLTYVTQYFGPGTRLTVL.

The chain combines TRBV11-3 with TRBJ2-3, with 9 bases fitting TRBD2. V shed 5 bases and J 4 bases; nucleotides not matched to a gene: 10. CDR1 is SGHNT, CDR2 YENEEA, per germline. This CDR3 is built from 16 residues. As DNA, the CDR3 is TGTGCCAGCAGCGCCGGACTAGCGCGAGGGGCAGATACGCAGTATTTT. This gives the protein CASSAGLARGADTQYF.

The rearrangement uses TRBV15 and TRBJ1-5, with D uncertain. This CDR3 comprises 17 residues. The germline gives CDR1 LNHNV, CDR2 YYDKDF (reference sequence). V lost 2 bases, J lost 7 bases, and 21 bases lay in between. The CDR3 DNA sequence: TGTGCCACCAGCAGAAAAACCGGGAGAACCTCCGCGCAGCCCCAGCATTTT. Translated: CATSRKTGRTSAQPQHF.

This rearrangement joins TRBV18 to TRBJ1-3; D remains unclear. The CDR3 sequence is 17 residues long. CDR1 and CDR2 from the germline V gene are KGHSH and LQKENI. V gave up 2 bases and J gave up 0 bases, with 14 bases separating them. CDR3 loop: CASSPGPRALSGNTIYF. The CDR3 DNA sequence: TGTGCCAGCTCACCAGGGCCGAGGGCTCTCTCTGGAAACACCATATATTTT.

This sequence joins TRBV15 and TRBJ1-2; D remains ambiguous. Germline CDR1 LNHNV, CDR2 YYDKDF (reference sequence). CDR3 size: 15 residues. The ends were cut back, 1 base at V and 0 bases at J, with 9 bases in the middle. In DNA, the CDR3 is TGTGCCACCAGCAGAGCAATATCTACTAACTATGGCTACACCTTC. Protein sequence: CATSRAISTNYGYTF. Using reference TRBV15 and TRBJ1-2 for the parts outside the CDR3, the full variable domain is DAMVIQNPRYQVTQFGKPVTLSCSQTLNHNVMYWYQQKSSQAPKLLFHYYDKDFNNEADTPDNFQSRRPNTSFCFLDIRSPGLGDTAMYLCATSRAISTNYGYTFGSGTRLTVV.

V and J are TRBV21-1 and TRBJ1-2. TRBV21-1 is a recognized pseudogene. This CDR3 spans 17 amino acids. CDR3 sequence reads: CASSPQSEGSLLHGYTF. The CDR3 nucleotides read TGTGCCAGCAGCCCCCAAAGTGAGGGCTCCTTGCTACATGGCTACACCTTC.

The V gene is TRBV7-9, the J gene TRBJ2-3, with TRBD1 as a possible D gene (6 bases). CDR3 length: 15 amino acids. Germline V gene data show CDR1 as SEHNR and CDR2 as FQNEAQ (reference sequence). V was pared by 5 bases and J by 10 bases, with 22 bases between. This CDR3 reads CASSARDNLEGPQYF. The CDR3 nucleotides read TGTGCCAGCAGCGCCCGGGACAACCTAGAAGGCCCGCAGTATTTT.

This clone was counted only a few times. The same CDR3 can be traced to other DNA sequences in this sample. J is TRBJ2-2 and V is TRBV9; D might be TRBD1 (5 bases). V lost 0 bases to trimming and J lost 6 bases, with 6 bases between them. This CDR3 comprises 13 residues. Germline V CDR1 and CDR2: SGDLS, YYNGEE. The CDR3 here is CASSVVGAGELFF. Written as DNA, the CDR3 is TGTGCCAGCAGCGTAGTAGGGGCCGGGGAGCTGTTTTTT.